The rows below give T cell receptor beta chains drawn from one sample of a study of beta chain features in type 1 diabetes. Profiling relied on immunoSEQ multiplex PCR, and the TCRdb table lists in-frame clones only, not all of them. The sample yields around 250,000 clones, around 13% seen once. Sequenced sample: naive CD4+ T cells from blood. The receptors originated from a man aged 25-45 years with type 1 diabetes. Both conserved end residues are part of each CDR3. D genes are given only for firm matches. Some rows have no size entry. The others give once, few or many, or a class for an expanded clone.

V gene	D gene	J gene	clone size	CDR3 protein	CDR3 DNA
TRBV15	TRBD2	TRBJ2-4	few	CATSGGTSGRENIQYF	TGTGCCACCAGCGGGGGGACTAGCGGGAGGGAAAACATTCAGTACTTC
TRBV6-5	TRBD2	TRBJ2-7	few	CASSSTSGSDYEQYF	TGTGCCAGCAGTTCCACTAGCGGGAGTGACTACGAGCAGTACTTC
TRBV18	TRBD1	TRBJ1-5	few	CASSPQGAVQPQHF	TGTGCCAGCTCACCACAGGGGGCGGTTCAGCCCCAGCATTTT
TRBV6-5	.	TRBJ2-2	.	CASSYRGGELFF	TGTGCCAGCAGTTACAGGGGCGGGGAGCTGTTTTTT
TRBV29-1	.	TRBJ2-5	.	CSVEVGAGETQYF	TGCAGCGTTGAGGTGGGCGCGGGGGAGACCCAGTACTTC
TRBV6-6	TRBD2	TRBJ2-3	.	CASSLSSGDTDTQYF	TGTGCCAGCAGCCTCTCTAGCGGGGACACAGATACGCAGTATTTT
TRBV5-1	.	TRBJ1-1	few	CASSLDPGKGTEAFF	TGCGCCAGCAGCTTGGATCCGGGGAAGGGCACTGAAGCTTTCTTT
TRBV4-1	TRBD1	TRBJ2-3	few	CASSQGGQEFLYAQYF	TGCGCCAGCAGCCAGGGGGGACAGGAGTTCTTATACGCGCAGTATTTT
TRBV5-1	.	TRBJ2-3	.	CASSLGVRGGTDTQYF	TGCGCCAGCAGCTTGGGTGTTAGGGGAGGAACAGATACGCAGTATTTT
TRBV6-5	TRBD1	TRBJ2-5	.	CATHDRGKTQYF	TGTGCCACCCATGACAGGGGGAAGACCCAGTACTTC
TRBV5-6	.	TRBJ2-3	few	CASSPGTDTQYF	TGTGCCAGCAGCCCCGGCACAGATACGCAGTATTTT
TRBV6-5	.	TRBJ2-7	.	CASSLPNGSYEQYF	TGTGCCAGCAGTTTGCCCAACGGGTCCTACGAGCAGTACTTC
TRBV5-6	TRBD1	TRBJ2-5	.	CASSLAGHRGGETQYF	TGTGCCAGCAGCTTGGCAGGCCACAGGGGCGGGGAGACCCAGTACTTC
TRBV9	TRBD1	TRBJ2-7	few	CASSVGTGQYEQYF	TGTGCCAGCAGCGTAGGGACAGGGCAATACGAGCAGTACTTC
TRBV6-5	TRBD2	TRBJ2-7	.	CASSYGTSGSYEQYF	TGTGCCAGCAGCTACGGGACTAGCGGATCCTACGAGCAGTACTTC
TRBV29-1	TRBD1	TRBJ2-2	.	CSAETGYPGELFF	TGCAGCGCCGAGACAGGGTATCCCGGGGAGCTGTTTTTT
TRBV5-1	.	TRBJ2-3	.	CASSSPPGTDTQYF	TGCGCCAGCAGCTCTCCGCCGGGCACAGATACGCAGTATTTT
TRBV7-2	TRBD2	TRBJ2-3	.	CASSRRLATDTQYF	TGTGCCAGCAGCCGCCGACTAGCCACAGATACGCAGTATTTT
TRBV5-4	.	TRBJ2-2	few	CASSPTRSRTGELFF	TGTGCCAGCAGCCCGACTCGGTCGCGCACCGGGGAGCTGTTTTTT
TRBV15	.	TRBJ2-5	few	CATSRDLATQETQYF	TGTGCCACCAGCAGAGATCTGGCAACCCAAGAGACCCAGTACTTC
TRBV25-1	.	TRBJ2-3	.	CASSVAGTRTDTQYF	TGTGCCAGCAGTGTGGCCGGGACACGCACAGATACGCAGTATTTT
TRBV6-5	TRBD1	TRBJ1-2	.	CASRVGQEYGYTF	TGTGCCAGCAGGGTAGGACAGGAATATGGCTACACCTTC
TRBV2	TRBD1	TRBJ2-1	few	CASRETGLGNEQFF	TGTGCCAGCAGGGAGACAGGGTTAGGCAATGAGCAGTTCTTC
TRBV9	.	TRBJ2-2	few	CASSVVDYSNTGELFF	TGTGCCAGCAGCGTAGTCGACTACTCAAACACCGGGGAGCTGTTTTTT
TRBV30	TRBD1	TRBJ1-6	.	CAWSTGASPLHF	TGTGCCTGGAGTACAGGGGCTTCACCCCTCCACTTT
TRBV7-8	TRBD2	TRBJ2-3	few	CASSLREGSTDTQYF	TGTGCCAGCAGCTTGAGGGAGGGATCTACAGATACGCAGTATTTT
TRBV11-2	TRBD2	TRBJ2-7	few	CASSPAAGSGGPYYEQYF	TGTGCCAGCAGCCCTGCTGCTGGTAGCGGGGGACCTTACTACGAGCAGTACTTC
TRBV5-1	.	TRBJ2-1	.	CASGGSEPYSYNEQFF	TGCGCCAGCGGGGGCTCAGAACCGTACTCCTACAATGAGCAGTTCTTC
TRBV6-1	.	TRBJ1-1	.	CASAQSTNTEAFF	TGTGCCAGCGCCCAGTCAACGAACACTGAAGCTTTCTTT
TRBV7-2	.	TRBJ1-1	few	CASSLVPQDTEAFF	TGTGCCAGCAGCTTAGTTCCCCAGGATACTGAAGCTTTCTTT
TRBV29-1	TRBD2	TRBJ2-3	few	CSVGGTSGYTDTQYF	TGCAGCGTTGGGGGTACTAGCGGTTACACAGATACGCAGTATTTT
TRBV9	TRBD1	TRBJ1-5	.	CASSEGTGTDQPQHF	TGTGCCAGCAGCGAGGGGACAGGGACGGATCAGCCCCAGCATTTT
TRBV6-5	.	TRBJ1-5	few	CASSLPNQPQHF	TGTGCCAGCAGCCTACCAAATCAGCCCCAGCATTTT
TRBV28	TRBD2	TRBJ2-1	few	CASSPPASGGVSSYNEQFF	TGTGCCAGCAGCCCTCCTGCTAGCGGGGGCGTTAGCTCCTACAATGAGCAGTTCTTC
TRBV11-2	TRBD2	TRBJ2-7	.	CASSLVGREQYF	TGTGCCAGCAGCTTAGTGGGGAGGGAACAGTACTTC
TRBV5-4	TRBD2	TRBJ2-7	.	CASGLTSGNEQYF	TGTGCCAGCGGACTGACTAGCGGGAACGAGCAGTACTTC
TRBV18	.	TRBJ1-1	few	CASSPRVSAEAFF	TGTGCCAGCTCGCCCAGGGTCTCGGCTGAAGCTTTCTTT
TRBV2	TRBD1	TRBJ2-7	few	CASRTYGTGVRDEQYF	TGTGCCAGCAGGACATACGGGACAGGGGTTCGGGACGAGCAGTACTTC
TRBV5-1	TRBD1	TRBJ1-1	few	CASSTGQGITEAFF	TGCGCCAGCAGCACGGGACAGGGAATCACTGAAGCTTTCTTT
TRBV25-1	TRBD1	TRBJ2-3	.	CASSADRAPKDTQYF	TGTGCCAGCAGTGCCGACAGGGCCCCTAAAGATACGCAGTATTTT
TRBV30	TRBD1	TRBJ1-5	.	CAWSVRAGGMPQHF	TGTGCCTGGAGTGTAAGGGCAGGGGGTATGCCCCAGCATTTT
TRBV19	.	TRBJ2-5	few	CASSIRGEPPETQYF	TGTGCCAGTAGTATACGCGGGGAACCTCCCGAGACCCAGTACTTC
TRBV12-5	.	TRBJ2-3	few	CASGLVRRGDTQYF	TGTGCTAGTGGTTTGGTCCGCCGGGGAGATACGCAGTATTTT
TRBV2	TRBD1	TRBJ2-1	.	CATRGGTYNEQFF	TGTGCCACAAGAGGGGGCACCTACAATGAGCAGTTCTTC
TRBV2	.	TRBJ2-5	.	CASSENYQETQYF	TGTGCCAGCAGTGAAAACTACCAAGAGACCCAGTACTTC
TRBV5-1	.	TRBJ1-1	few	CASGTALNTEAFF	TGCGCCAGCGGTACAGCTTTGAACACTGAAGCTTTCTTT
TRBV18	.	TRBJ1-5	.	CASSGGRVNQPQHF	TGTGCCAGCTCAGGCGGGAGAGTCAATCAGCCCCAGCATTTT
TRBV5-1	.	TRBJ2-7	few	CASSVSGRGKQYF	TGCGCCAGCAGCGTATCCGGCAGGGGAAAGCAGTACTTC
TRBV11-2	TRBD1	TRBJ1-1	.	CASSLDRGHAEAFF	TGTGCCAGCAGCTTAGACAGGGGGCATGCTGAAGCTTTCTTT
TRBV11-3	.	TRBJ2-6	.	CASSLGGLSSGANVLTF	TGTGCCAGCAGCTTAGGGGGACTGAGCTCTGGGGCCAACGTCCTGACTTTC
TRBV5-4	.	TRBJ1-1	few	CASSSGQITEAFF	TGTGCCAGCAGCTCCGGACAGATTACTGAAGCTTTCTTT
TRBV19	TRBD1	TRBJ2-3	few	CASSARDRGRGDTQYF	TGTGCCAGTAGTGCCCGGGACAGGGGGCGCGGAGATACGCAGTATTTT
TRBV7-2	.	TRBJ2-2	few	CASSLKARDTGELFF	TGTGCCAGCAGCTTAAAAGCGCGAGACACCGGGGAGCTGTTTTTT
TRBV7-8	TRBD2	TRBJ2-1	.	CASSLAGLADSYNEQFF	TGTGCCAGCAGCTTAGCAGGACTAGCGGACTCCTACAATGAGCAGTTCTTC
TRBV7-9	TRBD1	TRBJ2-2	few	CASRSTGGNTGELFF	TGTGCCAGCAGGTCGACAGGGGGGAACACCGGGGAGCTGTTTTTT
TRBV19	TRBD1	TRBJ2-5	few	CASRTGGGGETQYF	TGTGCCAGTCGGACAGGGGGTGGCGGAGAGACCCAGTACTTC